The clone carrying this T cell receptor beta chain was seen only a few times. Other DNA sequences within the sample encode an identical CDR3. The germline CDR1 and CDR2 sequences are MDHEN and SYDVKM. The CDR3 runs to 17 residues. Trimming at V came to 7 bases and at J to 7 bases, leaving 13 bases not matched to a gene. This specimen comes from a study of blood T cell repertoires in COVID-19. Profiling relied on immunoSEQ multiplex PCR, and the TCRdb table lists in-frame clones only, not all of them. Among a few hundred thousand clones, around 85% were seen once, and the ten largest hold under 1.5%. The sequenced sample consisted of PBMCs or T cells enriched from blood (not recorded which). The sequence derives from a woman in her forties with acute COVID-19. The chain has TRBV28 and TRBJ1-4; 12 nucleotides agree with TRBD1. The CDR3, as DNA: TGTGCCAGCACCATTAGGGGGACAGGGGGCTTTGGTGAAAAACTGTTTTTT. Translation: CASTIRGTGGFGEKLFF.